The source of this T cell receptor beta chain is a study of blood T cell repertoires in COVID-19. The wider study: Italy, Spain and the United States were the sources of the convalescent and acute COVID-19 samples. Sample material is recorded as cDNA or gDNA derived from T cells, B-cell-depleted T cells, or PBMCs.

The CDR3 is 14 amino acids. Trimming removed 8 bases at V and 10 bases at J, with 21 bases between. The V gene's germline CDR1 is SGHAT and CDR2 FQNNGV. Authors' analysis steps: Reference gene primers were amplified, and this amplification served to estimate nucleated cell counts. Here immunoSEQ multiplex PCR was the method, and the copy in TCRdb shows in-frame clones only, minus some. V and J calls and clone size follow that table, whereas D and trimming were derived from the DNA. This sample has roughly 180,000 clones, with around 85% found just once. This TCR was recovered from a man aged 55 to 70 with acute or convalescent COVID-19. The chain couples TRBV11-2 to TRBJ2-1; a possible D gene is TRBD2 (6 bases). What was sequenced was peripheral blood. This CDR3 reads CASCRRSGGGEQFF. In DNA form, the CDR3 reads TGTGCCAGCTGCCGCCGTAGCGGCGGAGGGGAGCAGTTCTTC.